The 17 T cell receptor beta chains given below trace back to one sample, sequenced in a study of beta chain features in type 1 diabetes. Every bit of the isolated RNA underwent reverse transcription, so sequencing read expressed TCRB transcripts. Profiled with immunoSEQ multiplex PCR; TCRdb holds only in-frame clones, not every one. Among hundreds of thousands of clones, around 15% were seen once, and the ten largest hold around 0.095%. The sequencing input was naive CD4+ T cells from blood. These receptors all come from a man between 18 and 35 years old in good health.

CDR3 sequence (DNA): TGTGCCAGCAGTTTAAGGGGGTGGGGTTCTGAAGCTTTCTTT. Protein product: CASSLRGWGSEAFF. The V and J genes are TRBV27 and TRBJ1-1; TRBD1 might be the D (6 bases). V shed 2 bases and J shed 6 bases, with 13 bases lying between them. The CDR3 is 14 residues long. CDR1 MNHEY and CDR2 SMNVEV come from the germline V gene (reference sequence).

This clone came up a few times. The CDR3 bases are TGTGCCAGCAGCCACCGGATTCTAAGCTCCTACGAGCAGTACTTC. Protein product: CASSHRILSSYEQYF. The chain links TRBV5-6 to TRBJ2-7; D not certain. Germline CDR1 SGHDT, CDR2 YYEEEE. Trimming removed 4 bases at V and 0 bases at J, with 14 bases between. The CDR3 extends over 15 amino acids. The full variable domain, in which reference TRBV5-6 and TRBJ2-7 provide the parts outside the CDR3, is DAGVTQSPTHLIKTRGQQVTLRCSPKSGHDTVSWYQQALGQGPQFIFQYYEEEERQRGNFPDRFSGHQFPNYSSELNVNALLLGDSALYLCASSHRILSSYEQYFGPGTRLTVT.

This clone was seen a handful of times. The rearrangement links TRBV7-2 to TRBJ1-5, with 8 bases lining up with TRBD1. The CDR3 is 12 residues long. Germline V gives CDR1 SGHTA, CDR2 FQGNSA. The V gene end was trimmed by 5 bases and the J gene end by 8 bases; junction bases not matched to a gene: 2. The CDR3 spells CASSRTGKPQHF. The CDR3 coding sequence is TGTGCCAGCAGCCGGACAGGGAAGCCCCAGCATTTT.

The sample holds a few counts of this clone. The chain has TRBV7-3 and TRBJ1-5, with 7 bases that match TRBD1. Germline V gives CDR1 SGHTA, CDR2 FQGTGA. V gave up 3 bases and J gave up 8 bases; unmatched junction bases: 4. CDR3 length equals 13 residues. The CDR3 sequence: CASSFSTGEPQHF. CDR3 bases: TGTGCCAGCAGCTTTTCAACAGGGGAGCCCCAGCATTTT. Full variable domain (rest looked up from reference TRBV7-3 and TRBJ1-5): GAGVSQTPSNKVTEKGKYVELRCDPISGHTALYWYRQSLGQGPEFLIYFQGTGAADDSGLPNDRFFAVRPEGSVSTLKIQRTERGDSAVYLCASSFSTGEPQHFGDGTRLSIL.

This clone turned up a few times. The chain uses TRBV7-2 and TRBJ2-7; D possibly matches TRBD1 or TRBD2 (5 bases each). CDR1 is SGHTA, CDR2 FQGNSA, per germline. The CDR3 totals 16 residues. With 5 bases removed from V and 3 bases from J, the gap between germline ends came to 20 bases. The CDR3 reads CASSLPLGWGFYEQYF. CDR3 nucleotide sequence: TGTGCCAGCAGCCTCCCCCTGGGGTGGGGGTTCTACGAGCAGTACTTC.

There are a few counts of this clone. The gene calls are TRBV10-3 and TRBJ2-1; TRBD1 matches at 8 bases. V dropped 2 bases and J dropped 10; count of bases not matched to a gene: 4. Per germline, CDR1 ENHRY and CDR2 SYGVKD. CDR3 size: 13 residues. The chain's CDR3 is CAISEAHRGEQFF. The CDR3 DNA reads as TGTGCCATCAGTGAGGCGCACAGGGGGGAGCAGTTCTTC.

The chain couples TRBV6-5 to TRBJ2-7, with 10 positions matching TRBD2. From germline, CDR1 is MNHEY and CDR2 SVGAGI. Losses at the gene ends were 8 bases for V and 5 bases for J; bases not matched to a gene: 12. The CDR3 is made up of 15 amino acids. In DNA form, the CDR3 reads TGTGCCAGCCGAATCAGGAAGCGGGAGGGCCACGAGCAGTACTTC. It yields the protein CASRIRKREGHEQYF.

This clone showed up just a few times. The V gene is TRBV5-4, the J gene TRBJ2-2; no clear D. V lost 4 bases, J lost 1 base, and 11 bases lay in between. Germline V lookup: CDR1 SGHNT, CDR2 YYREEE (reference sequence). This CDR3 region has 15 residues. The CDR3 protein is CASSVGPVNTGELFF. DNA for the CDR3: TGTGCCAGCAGCGTTGGACCCGTGAACACCGGGGAGCTGTTTTTT.

The chain employs TRBV28 and TRBJ1-2, with TRBD1 as a possible D gene (5 bases). The germline V gene encodes CDR1 MDHEN and CDR2 SYDVKM. V dropped 5 bases and J dropped 5 bases, with 12 bases sitting between them. The CDR3 loop spans 13 amino acids. The CDR3 reads CASSPGLIYGYTF. CDR3 sequence (DNA): TGTGCCAGCAGTCCGGGACTGATATATGGCTACACCTTC.

The chain joins TRBV7-2 to TRBJ1-5; 7 bases line up with TRBD1. With V trimmed by 4 bases and J by 4 bases, 1 base remained unmatched. The germline V gene has CDR1 SGHTA and CDR2 FQGNSA. The CDR3 totals 13 residues. In DNA, the CDR3 is TGTGCCAGCAGCTCGACAGGGAATCAGCCCCAGCATTTT. Its translation: CASSSTGNQPQHF.

This chain joins TRBV30 and TRBJ2-2; 7 nucleotides align to TRBD1. Germline CDR1 GTSNPN, CDR2 SVGIG (reference sequence). This CDR3 has 15 residues. J lost 0 bases, V lost 3 bases, and 4 bases had no gene match. In DNA form, the CDR3 reads TGTGCCTGGAGCCGACAGGGTCCGAACACCGGGGAGCTGTTTTTT. Its translation is CAWSRQGPNTGELFF.

This clone showed up just a few times. The chain carries TRBV11-3 and TRBJ2-7; tentatively, D is TRBD1 (6 bases). V lost 1 base to trimming and J lost 3 bases, with 7 bases between them. From germline, CDR1 is SGHNT and CDR2 YENEEA. The CDR3 spans 13 residues. CDR3 protein: CASSLVGGYEQYF. CDR3 DNA: TGTGCCAGCAGCTTAGTAGGGGGCTACGAGCAGTACTTC.

There are a few counts of this clone. The chain couples TRBV5-1 to TRBJ1-2; TRBD1 aligns across 9 bases. V was clipped by 3 bases and J by 0 bases; unmatched bases: 3. This CDR3 has 15 amino acids. Germline assignment: CDR1 SGHRS and CDR2 YFSETQ. CDR3 in DNA: TGCGCCAGCAGCTACGGACAGGGGACTAACTATGGCTACACCTTC. It translates to CASSYGQGTNYGYTF.

This clone was seen a handful of times. The CDR3 loop reads CASLRRAEAFF. The CDR3 nucleotides read TGTGCCAGCCTTAGGCGCGCTGAAGCTTTCTTT. This sequence joins TRBV6-6 and TRBJ1-1; unclear D gene. Germline V CDR1 and CDR2: MNHNY, SVGAGI (reference sequence). V was pared by 8 bases and J by 6 bases, with 10 bases between. The CDR3 contains 11 residues.

This clone has at least ten counts. The V and J genes are TRBV10-3 and TRBJ2-3; D gene ambiguous. Germline V gene lookup returns CDR1 ENHRY and CDR2 SYGVKD. This CDR3 is 13 amino acids long. Trimming took 8 bases from V and 5 from J, leaving 14 bases between them. The CDR3 loop reads CAIGTGNQDTQYF. Written as DNA, the CDR3 is TGTGCCATCGGAACGGGTAATCAAGATACGCAGTATTTT.

As regards this clone: Other DNA sequences of this sample code for an identical CDR3. The V gene is TRBV29-1, the J gene TRBJ1-1; D not resolved. Germline-derived CDR1 and CDR2 are SQVTM and ANQGSEA. This CDR3 comprises 13 residues. Trimming pared 4 bases from V and 0 bases from J, leaving 9 bases between. The CDR3: CSVVRRMNTEAFF. CDR3 coding DNA: TGCAGCGTTGTTCGACGGATGAACACTGAAGCTTTCTTT.

This clone has just a few counts. V is TRBV9 and J is TRBJ2-5, with D possibly TRBD1 on 6 matching bases. There are 16 residues in the CDR3. Looked up from germline, CDR1 is SGDLS and CDR2 is YYNGEE. V dropped 4 bases and J dropped 5 bases, with 21 bases sitting between them. The CDR3 sequence is CASSPTAHRVGETQYF. DNA of the CDR3: TGTGCCAGCAGCCCAACGGCCCACAGGGTGGGGGAGACCCAGTACTTC.